The rows below give T cell receptor beta chains drawn from one sample of a study of shared clonotypes between healthy human individuals. The assay was immunoSEQ multiplex PCR, and TCRdb's table has in-frame clones only and misses some. Of over a million clones listed, around 82% are singletons. Sequenced sample: memory CD4+ T cells from PBMCs. The receptors derive from a young man in good health. Some clones in this sample may be carry-over from other donors' samples. Both conserved end residues are part of each CDR3. The D gene is left open where the match is weak. Size tells how often a clone was seen (once, few, many) or the class of an expanded clone, and some rows leave it out.

CASSITNPQGIGAFF | TGTGCCAGCAGTATCACAAACCCACAGGGGATCGGGGCTTTCTTT | TRBV6-6 | NA | TRBJ1-1 | TRBD1
CASSSFVTGVTDTQYF | TGTGCCAGCAGTTCTTTCGTGACAGGGGTCACAGATACGCAGTATTTT | TRBV27 | few | TRBJ2-3 | TRBD1
CASRDPLPGLAGGGTGELFF | TGTGCCAGTAGAGATCCCCTCCCGGGACTAGCGGGAGGAGGGACCGGGGAGCTGTTTTTT | TRBV19 | NA | TRBJ2-2 | TRBD2
CASFDTSSYNEQFF | TGTGCCAGCTTTGACACGAGCTCCTACAATGAGCAGTTCTTC | TRBV28 | NA | TRBJ2-1 | NA
CASSLRDSQLGEQYF | TGTGCCAGCAGTTTACGGGACAGTCAACTTGGCGAGCAGTACTTC | TRBV6-6 | NA | TRBJ2-7 | TRBD1
CASRTTGGGKLFF | TGTGCCAGTCGGACGACAGGGGGCGGTAAACTGTTTTTT | TRBV19 | NA | TRBJ1-4 | TRBD1
CASSFWGRNGYTF | TGTGCCAGCAGTTTTTGGGGTAGGAATGGCTACACCTTC | TRBV27 | NA | TRBJ1-2 | NA
CASSRGGPEQYF | TGTGCCAGCAGCCGCGGGGGTCCCGAGCAGTACTTC | TRBV7-9 | NA | TRBJ2-7 | TRBD2
CASSLRFDNEQFF | TGTGCCAGCAGCTTAAGGTTTGACAATGAGCAGTTCTTC | TRBV11-3 | once | TRBJ2-1 | NA
CASLLGKSDEKLFF | TGTGCCAGTCTTCTAGGGAAAAGTGATGAAAAACTGTTTTTT | TRBV2 | NA | TRBJ1-4 | NA
CASRSTLVGQFF | TGTGCCAGCAGATCTACCCTGGTCGGGCAGTTCTTC | TRBV6-6 | NA | TRBJ2-1 | NA
CASMGDKSYEQYF | TGTGCCAGCATGGGGGACAAAAGCTACGAGCAGTACTTC | TRBV28 | NA | TRBJ2-7 | NA
CASSFLRGAHTDTQYF | TGTGCCAGCAGCTTCCTGCGGGGGGCCCACACAGATACGCAGTATTTT | TRBV11-2 | NA | TRBJ2-3 | TRBD2
CASSQGLTDTQYF | TGTGCCAGCAGCCAAGGTCTTACAGATACGCAGTATTTT | TRBV11-3 | NA | TRBJ2-3 | NA
CASSLSGSRGTEAFF | TGCGCCAGCAGCTTGTCCGGCTCGCGGGGAACTGAAGCTTTCTTT | TRBV5-1 | NA | TRBJ1-1 | NA
CASSPGQGLREQYF | TGTGCCAGCAGCCCGGGACAGGGACTTCGCGAGCAGTACTTC | TRBV27 | NA | TRBJ2-7 | TRBD1
CSVGGGSEKLFF | TGCAGCGTCGGGGGAGGCAGTGAAAAACTGTTTTTT | TRBV29-1 | few | TRBJ1-4 | NA
CASRDIAGGAYNEQFF | TGTGCCAGCAGGGACATCGCTGGGGGCGCTTACAATGAGCAGTTCTTC | TRBV2 | few | TRBJ2-1 | NA
CASSSTGSGETQYF | TGTGCCAGCAGCTCGACAGGTTCCGGGGAGACCCAGTACTTC | TRBV5-4 | NA | TRBJ2-5 | NA
CASGDRVGTDTQYF | TGTGCCAGTGGAGACAGGGTAGGCACAGATACGCAGTATTTT | TRBV27 | NA | TRBJ2-3 | TRBD1
CASSFGLAGVMDEQFF | TGTGCCAGCAGTTTTGGGCTAGCGGGAGTAATGGATGAGCAGTTCTTC | TRBV27 | NA | TRBJ2-1 | TRBD2
CASCDLGNEQFF | TGTGCCAGCTGCGACCTAGGGAATGAGCAGTTCTTC | TRBV28 | once | TRBJ2-1 | NA
CASSLENTQYF | TGTGCCAGCAGCTTGGAGAATACGCAGTATTTT | TRBV5-5 | NA | TRBJ2-3 | NA
CASSPQGGEAFF | TGTGCCAGCTCACCACAGGGGGGTGAAGCTTTCTTT | TRBV18 | NA | TRBJ1-1 | NA
CAWSVQEEAFF | TGTGCCTGGAGTGTACAGGAAGAAGCTTTCTTT | TRBV30 | NA | TRBJ1-1 | NA
CASSQGANQPQHF | TGTGCCAGCAGCCAAGGGGCGAATCAGCCCCAGCATTTT | TRBV6-5 | NA | TRBJ1-5 | NA
CASSQRDYTF | TGTGCCAGCAGCCAACGAGACTACACCTTC | TRBV7-9 | NA | TRBJ1-2 | NA
CASSTLGGGSSEQFF | TGTGCCAGCAGCACCCTCGGGGGCGGGAGCAGTGAGCAGTTCTTC | TRBV9 | NA | TRBJ2-1 | NA
CASSLSFSKDRIEQYF | TGTGCCAGCAGCTTGTCTTTCTCAAAGGACAGAATCGAGCAGTACTTC | TRBV5-6 | many | TRBJ2-7 | NA
CASSLPGTGGRGYTF | TGTGCCAGCAGCTTGCCCGGGACAGGGGGCAGGGGCTACACCTTC | TRBV5-8 | NA | TRBJ1-2 | TRBD1
CSVVRAGEQYF | TGCAGCGTTGTACGGGCAGGAGAGCAGTACTTC | TRBV29-1 | once | TRBJ2-7 | NA
CASSYSRYLSGNTIYF | TGTGCCAGCAGTTACTCCCGGTACCTCTCTGGAAACACCATATATTTT | TRBV6-5 | NA | TRBJ1-3 | NA
CASIPMGIGEQYF | TGTGCCAGCATCCCCATGGGGATTGGGGAGCAGTACTTC | TRBV7-9 | NA | TRBJ2-7 | NA
CAGRGDSNQPQHF | TGTGCTGGGCGGGGGGATAGCAATCAGCCCCAGCATTTT | TRBV6-6 | NA | TRBJ1-5 | NA
CASNPDRGRGNEQFF | TGTGCCAGCAATCCGGACAGGGGGCGAGGAAATGAGCAGTTCTTC | TRBV6-6 | NA | TRBJ2-1 | TRBD1
CASSPSGDGYGYTF | TGTGCCAGCAGCCCCTCGGGGGACGGGTATGGCTACACCTTC | TRBV5-6 | NA | TRBJ1-2 | NA
CASSPASGANVLTF | TGTGCCAGCAGCCCTGCCTCGGGGGCCAACGTCCTGACTTTC | TRBV6-6 | once | TRBJ2-6 | NA
CASSQDPFLRREEKLFF | TGTGCCAGCAGCCAAGATCCCTTTTTGAGAAGGGAGGAAAAACTGTTTTTT | TRBV4-2 | many | TRBJ1-4 | NA
CASSRGLAGTLYEQYF | TGTGCCAGCAGCCGGGGGCTAGCGGGCACCCTTTACGAGCAGTACTTC | TRBV5-4 | NA | TRBJ2-7 | TRBD2
CASSAGSVYNEQFF | TGTGCCAGTAGTGCGGGGTCTGTCTACAATGAGCAGTTCTTC | TRBV19 | few | TRBJ2-1 | NA
CASGGTGGRLATGELFF | TGCGCCAGCGGAGGGACAGGGGGCCGGCTAGCGACCGGGGAGCTGTTTTTT | TRBV10-2 | few | TRBJ2-2 | TRBD1
CASSKSPTDTQYF | TGTGCCAGCAGCAAATCCCCCACAGATACGCAGTATTTT | TRBV21-1 | NA | TRBJ2-3 | NA
CASSPNPSTPGLRNTEAFF | TGTGCCAGCTCACCAAATCCCTCTACGCCTGGGTTGAGGAACACTGAAGCTTTCTTT | TRBV18 | NA | TRBJ1-1 | NA
CASSHFRQGVETEAFF | TGTGCCAGCAGTCATTTCCGACAGGGGGTAGAGACTGAAGCTTTCTTT | TRBV28 | few | TRBJ1-1 | TRBD1